The clone carrying this T cell receptor beta chain occurred a few times. Documented time point: after preoperative PTX-NDP chemotherapy. Trimming cost V 3 bases and J 0 bases, with 7 bases left between them. The CDR3 has 14 amino acids. Germline lookup yields CDR1 SGHVS and CDR2 FNYEAQ. This record belongs to a study of esophageal squamous cell carcinoma under preoperative chemotherapy. MiXCR was run by TCRdb on the PCR reads, yielding one entry per CDR3 protein. The data hold around 19,000 distinct CDR3 sequences, with 46% observed a single time. The sequence was collected from a human donor with esophageal squamous cell carcinoma. The donor label of this sample is uncertain. This material was acquired from a patient given preoperative chemotherapy. This chain uses TRBV7-6 with TRBJ2-3; no reliable D call. Here the CDR3 reads CASSLQTSTDTQYF. CDR3 in DNA: TGTGCCAGCAGCTTGCAGACTAGCACAGATACGCAGTATTTT.